This T cell receptor beta chain was captured in a study of T cell changes during pregnancy in multiple sclerosis. The CDR3 consists of 16 residues. Sequencing used immunoSEQ multiplex PCR; TCRdb keeps in-frame clones, though not all of them. The repertoire consists of about 74,000 clones, with more than 85% occurring once and the leading ten covering less than 4%. V gene TRBV21-1 combines with J gene TRBJ2-5; no check of the table's D call, TRBD2, against the DNA was made. TRBV21-1 is a pseudogene. The clonotype comes from a female donor with multiple sclerosis, enrolled in a pregnancy study. The sequences come from peripheral blood, collected before pregnancy. CDR3 DNA sequence: TGTGCCAGCAGCATTGGGACTAGCGGAAAGCAAGAGACCCAGTACTTC. It translates to CASSIGTSGKQETQYF.